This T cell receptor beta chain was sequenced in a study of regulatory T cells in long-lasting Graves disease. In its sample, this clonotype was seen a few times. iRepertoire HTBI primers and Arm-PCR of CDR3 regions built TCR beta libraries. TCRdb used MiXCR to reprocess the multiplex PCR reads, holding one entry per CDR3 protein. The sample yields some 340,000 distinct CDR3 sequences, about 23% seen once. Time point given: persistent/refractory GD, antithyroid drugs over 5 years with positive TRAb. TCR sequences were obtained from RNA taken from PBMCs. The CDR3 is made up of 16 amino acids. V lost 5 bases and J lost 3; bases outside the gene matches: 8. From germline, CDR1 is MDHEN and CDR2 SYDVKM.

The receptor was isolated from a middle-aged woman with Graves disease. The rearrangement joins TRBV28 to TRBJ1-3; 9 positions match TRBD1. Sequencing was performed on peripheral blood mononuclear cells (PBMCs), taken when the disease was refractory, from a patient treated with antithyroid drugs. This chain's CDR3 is CASSLTGGHLGNTIYF. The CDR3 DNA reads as TGTGCCAGCAGTCTCACAGGGGGCCATCTTGGAAACACCATATATTTT.